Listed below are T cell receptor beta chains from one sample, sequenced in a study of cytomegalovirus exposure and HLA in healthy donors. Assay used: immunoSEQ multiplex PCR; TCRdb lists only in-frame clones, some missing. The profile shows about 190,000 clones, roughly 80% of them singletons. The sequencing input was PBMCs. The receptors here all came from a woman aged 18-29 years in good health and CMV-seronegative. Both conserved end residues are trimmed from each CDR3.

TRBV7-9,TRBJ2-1,ASSPVMREQF
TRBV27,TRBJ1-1,ASSPTGGRTEAF
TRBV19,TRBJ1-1,ASSTSQRPAEAF
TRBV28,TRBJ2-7,ASNQLLRQGDYEQY
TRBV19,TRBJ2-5,ASSATDRVPVETQY
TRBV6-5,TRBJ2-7,ASRVGTSVTYEQY
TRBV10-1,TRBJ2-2,ASSEATGELF
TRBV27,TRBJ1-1,ASSMTGMNTEAF
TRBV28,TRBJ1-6,ASSWRGGGAVDSPLH
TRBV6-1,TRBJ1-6,AQGPGTGGSPLH
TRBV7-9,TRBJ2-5,ASSFGLAGYQETQY
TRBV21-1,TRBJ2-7,ASLGTGDEQY
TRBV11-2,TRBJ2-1,ASSLESGSVNEQF
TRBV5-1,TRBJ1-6,ASSLAGGRANSPLH